This T cell receptor (beta chain) appears in the sequencing data of a study of T cells in Graves' hyperthyroidism and ophthalmopathy. Uncontrolled infection, other autoimmune disease, pregnancy or lactation disqualified patients from enrolment. V lost 1 base, J lost 2 bases, and 9 bases lay in between. Germline V gene data show CDR1 as SGHDN and CDR2 as FVKESK. This CDR3 spans 15 amino acids. Amplified TCR beta CDR3 regions came from RNA transcripts. In the first-round RT-PCR of the TCR CDR3, the HTBI primer set was used. A single record per CDR3 protein comes from TCRdb applying MiXCR to the multiplex PCR reads. Altogether roughly 550,000 distinct CDR3 sequences are present, approximately 16% being singletons, with the ten largest covering about 31%.

This receptor was identified in a woman in her thirties with Graves' ophthalmopathy. This sequence joins TRBV14 and TRBJ1-3; D perhaps matches TRBD1 (5 bases). The sequencing input was blood. This CDR3 is CASSQVGQTGNTIYF. The CDR3 region has the DNA TGTGCCAGCAGCCAAGTGGGGCAGACTGGAAACACCATATATTTT.